These T cell receptor beta chains were read from a single sample in a study of response to subunit inactivated influenza vaccine. One entry per CDR3 protein, called by TCRdb with MiXCR from the RT-PCR reads. The table lists under 550,000 distinct CDR3 sequences, approximately 7.3% of them singletons, with around 13% in the top ten. Here the sequenced sample was PBMCs from blood, taken less than 30 months after vaccination. Receptor source: a man aged 50-75 years who received an inactivated influenza vaccine. Both conserved end residues are part of each CDR3. The order of the fields is clone size, D gene, V gene, CDR3 protein. D genes are given only for firm matches. Only some rows state a clone size, as once, few, many or a class for expanded clones.

size: NA; D: NA; V: TRBV10-2; CDR3: CASSVGQSKNQPQHF
size: NA; D: NA; V: TRBV18; CDR3: CASSPTGSGMNTEAFF
size: NA; D: NA; V: TRBV6-5; CDR3: CASSYRSGAYEQYF
size: many; D: NA; V: TRBV5-1; CDR3: CASSSGPVGNEQFF
size: few; D: NA; V: TRBV20-1; CDR3: CSARFDEKLFF
size: NA; D: TRBD2; V: TRBV6-2/TRBV6-3; CDR3: CASSSVGLGYEQYF
size: many; D: NA; V: TRBV20-1; CDR3: CSAKRPGTQPQHF
size: many; D: NA; V: TRBV6-5; CDR3: CASSYQTTVQTGELFF
size: few; D: TRBD2; V: TRBV27; CDR3: CASSPGTSGKATQYF
size: few; D: NA; V: TRBV28; CDR3: CASSSTGALKYEQYF
size: many; D: NA; V: TRBV10-3; CDR3: CAISDEGGSQPQHF
size: NA; D: TRBD1; V: TRBV7-9; CDR3: CASSLEGTAYEQYF
size: few; D: TRBD2; V: TRBV20-1; CDR3: CSARDWRTSFSYNEQFF
size: NA; D: NA; V: TRBV5-4; CDR3: CASSDGPWEQYF
size: NA; D: TRBD1; V: TRBV18; CDR3: CASSPQRQGSEQYF
size: NA; D: TRBD1; V: TRBV4-2; CDR3: CASSQVATGNNEQFF
size: many; D: NA; V: TRBV12-3/TRBV12-4; CDR3: CASRMTRASYEQYF
size: few; D: NA; V: TRBV4-3; CDR3: CASSQEPGTLSGYTF
size: many; D: TRBD2; V: TRBV12-3/TRBV12-4; CDR3: CASSLAGGGEQYF
size: few; D: NA; V: TRBV3-1; CDR3: CASSQESRAGYTF
size: NA; D: TRBD1; V: TRBV4-2; CDR3: CASSRGQSSTDTQYF
size: many; D: NA; V: TRBV4-3; CDR3: CASSQDMRFTDTQYF
size: NA; D: TRBD1; V: TRBV7-2; CDR3: CASSMTGGSEQYF
size: few; D: NA; V: TRBV28; CDR3: CATRVAETQYF
size: NA; D: TRBD1; V: TRBV29-1; CDR3: CSATPGQGAPGELFF
size: many; D: TRBD1; V: TRBV5-1; CDR3: CASSLAGQGIGDTQYF
size: few; D: NA; V: TRBV12-3/TRBV12-4; CDR3: CASSVGEGYGYTF
size: NA; D: TRBD1; V: TRBV6-1; CDR3: CASSPDRGLGTGELFF
size: few; D: NA; V: TRBV5-1; CDR3: CASSNLPSSQETQYF
size: few; D: NA; V: TRBV5-5; CDR3: CASSWEGGTNSPLHF
size: NA; D: TRBD2; V: TRBV20-1; CDR3: CSARVPGGLAGGSYNEQFF
size: many; D: NA; V: TRBV10-3; CDR3: CAISTDSYEQYF
size: many; D: TRBD1; V: TRBV4-1; CDR3: CASRQQTGFQDTQYF
size: many; D: NA; V: TRBV7-2; CDR3: CASRSSNTEAFF
size: many; D: TRBD1; V: TRBV20-1; CDR3: CSARWGQDPEAFF
size: NA; D: NA; V: TRBV5-1; CDR3: CASSPYGQGGDRGETQYF
size: many; D: TRBD2; V: TRBV7-2; CDR3: CASRVAGTPYNEQFF
size: NA; D: NA; V: TRBV7-2; CDR3: CASSRPGVQETQYF
size: many; D: NA; V: TRBV7-2; CDR3: CASSSQTGTYNEQFF
size: many; D: NA; V: TRBV5-5; CDR3: CASSAVDNTEAFF
size: NA; D: NA; V: TRBV14; CDR3: CASSQYRVGELFF
size: many; D: TRBD2; V: TRBV4-3; CDR3: CASSQEAGLAGEQFF
size: many; D: TRBD1; V: TRBV4-3; CDR3: CASSLQAPDRGNEQFF
size: NA; D: TRBD2; V: TRBV7-6; CDR3: CASSLGWRTSGGDRPNTGELFF
size: NA; D: TRBD1; V: TRBV12-3/TRBV12-4; CDR3: CASTKQGARHEQYF